This entry lists 8 T cell receptor beta chains sequenced from one sample in a study of T-cell reconstitution after alpha-beta-depleted transplantation in children. Unique molecular identifiers were incorporated into the prepared TCRbeta library. MiXCR, run by TCRdb on the PCR reads, gives a single entry per CDR3 protein. The data show 300,000 to 400,000 distinct CDR3 sequences, with about a sixth seen just once and 35% to 50% held by the top ten. The sequenced sample was PBMCs, mostly from graft donor cells, obtained 360 days after TCRalphabeta/CD19-depleted stem cell transplant. The receptors were gathered from a male patient between 2 and 9 years old who had a stem cell transplant for acute lymphoblastic leukemia, so the T cells may come from the graft donor.

In this sample, this clonotype turned up once. V gene TRBV3-1 combines with J gene TRBJ1-1, with D hard to call. Looked up from germline, CDR1 is LGHDT and CDR2 is YNNKEL (reference sequence). V was shortened by 6 bases and J by 1 base, with 9 bases between the two germline ends. CDR3 length: 13 residues. The CDR3 DNA reads as TGTGCCAGCAGTCGGACCCAGAACACTGAAGCTTTCTTT. This translates into CASSRTQNTEAFF.

The chain couples TRBV29-1 to TRBJ1-2, with a possible D match to TRBD1 (5 bases). Germline V lookup: CDR1 SQVTM, CDR2 ANQGSEA. This CDR3 region has 19 residues. Trimming took 3 bases from V and 3 from J, leaving 29 bases between them. The CDR3 is CSVENTGSVTGKGDYGYTF. Written as DNA, the CDR3 is TGCAGCGTTGAGAACACTGGTTCCGTAACAGGAAAAGGGGACTATGGCTACACCTTC.

This rearrangement joins TRBV5-1 to TRBJ2-7; 9 bases are a match to TRBD2. Germline values: CDR1 SGHRS, CDR2 YFSETQ. Trimming took 4 bases from V and 3 from J; bases not matched to a gene: 5. The CDR3 contains 14 residues. The CDR3 bases are TGCGCCAGCAGCCGGGGCGGGAGGGGCTACGAGCAGTACTTC. Translated: CASSRGGRGYEQYF.

This chain links TRBV5-1 with TRBJ2-1; TRBD1 might be the D (5 bases). CDR1 SGHRS and CDR2 YFSETQ come from the germline V gene. V lost 0 bases to trimming and J lost 0 bases, with 10 bases between them. The CDR3 totals 16 residues. The CDR3: CASSLDSDSSYNEQFF. The DNA of the CDR3 is TGCGCCAGCAGCTTGGACTCTGACAGCTCCTACAATGAGCAGTTCTTC.

This clonotype showed up just a few times. This chain joins TRBV11-1 and TRBJ2-5, with TRBD1 as a possible D gene (6 bases). From germline, CDR1 is SGHAT and CDR2 FQDESV (reference sequence). V was clipped by 5 bases and J by 3 bases, with 16 bases between them. This CDR3 spans 15 amino acids. The CDR3 is CASSPGQWQKETQYF. Here the CDR3 DNA reads TGTGCCAGCAGCCCTGGACAGTGGCAGAAAGAGACCCAGTACTTC. The whole variable domain, remainder taken from reference TRBV11-1 and TRBJ2-5, is EAEVAQSPRYKITEKSQAVAFWCDPISGHATLYWYRQILGQGPELLVQFQDESVVDDSQLPKDRFSAERLKGVDSTLKIQPAELGDSAMYLCASSPGQWQKETQYFGPGTRLLVL.

This clonotype was seen more than once but under ten times. V gene TRBV28 combines with J gene TRBJ2-5; D perhaps matches TRBD1 (6 bases). This CDR3 comprises 13 residues. The V gene's germline CDR1 is MDHEN and CDR2 SYDVKM. V shed 6 bases and J shed 5 bases, with 13 bases lying between them. CDR3 DNA sequence: TGTGCCAGCAGGCAGGGGCAGTGGGAGACCCAGTACTTC. Amino acids: CASRQGQWETQYF. The variable domain in full, completed from reference TRBV28 and TRBJ2-5, reads DVKVTQSSRYLVKRTGEKVFLECVQDMDHENMFWYRQDPGLGLRLIYFSYDVKMKEKGDIPEGYSVSREKKERFSLILESASTNQTSMYLCASRQGQWETQYFGPGTRLLVL.

CDR3 coding DNA: TGTGCCAGCACCACTCTCTCGGGGCTAGCGGGAGGAACCGGGGAGCTGTTTTTT. Protein: CASTTLSGLAGGTGELFF. V gene TRBV11-1 combines with J gene TRBJ2-2, with TRBD2 matching over 11 bases. CDR1 and CDR2 (germline): SGHAT, FQDESV (reference sequence). The CDR3 runs to 18 residues. Losses at the gene ends were 7 bases for V and 5 bases for J; bases not matched to a gene: 15.

This clonotype was found many times. This chain connects TRBV29-1 to TRBJ2-7, with D uncertain. Germline lookup yields CDR1 SQVTM and CDR2 ANQGSEA. V lost 4 bases, J lost 8 bases, and 15 bases lay in between. The CDR3 is 12 amino acids. The chain's CDR3 is CSVVGLSPQQYF. CDR3 bases: TGCAGCGTTGTGGGTCTCTCACCCCAGCAGTACTTC.